These 5 T cell receptor beta chains share one sample of origin, sequenced in a study of long-term antiretroviral therapy in people with HIV. The immunoSEQ assay was v3.0, run at survey level. The assay was immunoSEQ multiplex PCR, and TCRdb's table has in-frame clones only and misses some. The sample shows 20,000 to 25,000 clones, approximately 81% of them seen only once. The specimen was unsorted PBMCs, collected 1.9 years after starting antiretroviral therapy. The receptor source for this set is a woman between 50 and 59 years old with HIV.

V usage is TRBV7-2 and J usage is TRBJ2-7; TRBD1 is a possible D gene (5 bases). Germline assignment: CDR1 SGHTA and CDR2 FQGNSA. Trimming took 1 base from V and 1 from J, leaving 8 bases between them. CDR3 length: 14 residues. The CDR3 region has the DNA TGTGCCAGCAGCTTAGGTCCAGGGTCCTACGAGCAGTACTTC. It yields the protein CASSLGPGSYEQYF.

This clone was observed once. The chain links TRBV18 to TRBJ1-1; D remains ambiguous. The CDR3 length is 13 residues. Trimming took 3 bases from V and 1 from J, leaving 6 bases between them. The germline CDR1 and CDR2 sequences are KGHSH and LQKENI. The CDR3 nucleotides read TGTGCCAGCTCACCCCAGGAGAACACTGAAGCTTTCTTT. Translation: CASSPQENTEAFF. Based on the CDR3 plus reference TRBV18 and TRBJ1-1, the full variable domain is NAGVMQNPRHLVRRRGQEARLRCSPMKGHSHVYWYRQLPEEGLKFMVYLQKENIIDESGMPKERFSAEFPKEGPSILRIQQVVRGDSAAYFCASSPQENTEAFFGQGTRLTVV.

The V and J genes are TRBV5-4 and TRBJ2-1; 9 bases agree with TRBD2. Trimming removed 0 bases from V and 4 bases from J; junction bases left unmatched: 5. Germline-derived CDR1 and CDR2 are SGHNT and YYREEE (reference sequence). This CDR3 is built from 16 residues. The CDR3 sequence: CASSLAAGGPYNEQFF. DNA of the CDR3: TGTGCCAGCAGCTTGGCAGCGGGGGGTCCGTACAATGAGCAGTTCTTC. Full variable domain (rest looked up from reference TRBV5-4 and TRBJ2-1): ETGVTQSPTHLIKTRGQQVTLRCSSQSGHNTVSWYQQALGQGPQFIFQYYREEENGRGNFPPRFSGLQFPNYSSELNVNALELDDSALYLCASSLAAGGPYNEQFFGPGTRLTVL.

The V gene is TRBV20-1, the J gene TRBJ2-3; no definite D call. Germline CDR1 reads DFQATT; CDR2 reads SNEGSKA (reference sequence). Trimming stripped 0 bases from V and 4 bases from J, with 2 bases between. The CDR3 is 11 residues long. CDR3 sequence: CSARDADTQYF. As DNA, the CDR3 is TGCAGTGCTAGAGATGCAGATACGCAGTATTTT.

This sequence joins TRBV19 and TRBJ2-3, with 8 positions matching TRBD1. Germline V CDR1 and CDR2: LNHDA, SQIVND (reference sequence). This CDR3 region has 15 residues. The V gene end was trimmed by 9 bases and the J gene end by 3 bases; junction bases not matched to a gene: 11. CDR3 coding DNA: TGTGCCAGCCGAGCCCAGGGGGCTGGAACAGATACGCAGTATTTT. Protein: CASRAQGAGTDTQYF.